The 25 T cell receptor beta chains below all came from one sample that was sequenced in a study of PD-1 blockade in classical Hodgkin lymphoma. Only in-frame clones appear in the TCRdb table, and some are missing; sequencing was by immunoSEQ multiplex PCR. This sample carries around 40,000 clones, about three quarters of them seen once, and the ten largest clones take about an eighth. Every patient had relapsed following autologous stem cell transplantation, and cohorts differed in brentuximab vedotin exposure. This material consisted of peripheral blood mononuclear cells (PBMCs), taken at baseline. These receptors came from a human donor with classical Hodgkin lymphoma.

The rearrangement joins TRBV2 to TRBJ2-4; D uncertain. V was clipped by 5 bases and J by 3 bases, with 8 bases between them. The CDR3 has 13 amino acids. Germline V gives CDR1 SNHLY, CDR2 FYNNEI. CDR3 nucleotide sequence: TGTGCCAGCAGTACACCAAACAAAAACATTCAGTACTTC. This translates into CASSTPNKNIQYF.

This sequence joins TRBV9 and TRBJ2-5, with unresolved D. Germline V lookup: CDR1 SGDLS, CDR2 YYNGEE. With 0 bases removed from V and 5 bases from J, the gap between germline ends came to 11 bases. The CDR3 runs to 14 residues. This CDR3 is CASSVAQRGETQYF. The CDR3 region has the DNA TGTGCCAGCAGCGTAGCTCAGCGAGGCGAGACCCAGTACTTC.

The rearrangement links TRBV9 to TRBJ2-5; 12 nucleotides line up with TRBD1. The CDR3 extends over 16 amino acids. CDR1 and CDR2 from the germline V gene are SGDLS and YYNGEE. Trimming took 2 bases from V and 5 from J; bases not matched to a gene: 7. The CDR3 DNA reads as TGTGCCAGCAGCGTGGGGACAGGGGGCGAGGGGGAGACCCAGTACTTC. Translated, it gives CASSVGTGGEGETQYF.

This clone showed up just a few times. The rearrangement joins TRBV10-3 to TRBJ1-1; D unresolved. The CDR3 has 13 residues. Germline-derived CDR1 and CDR2 are ENHRY and SYGVKD. V was cut by 6 bases and J by 1 base, with 9 bases left in between. The CDR3 loop reads CAISQEGNTEAFF. CDR3 nucleotide sequence: TGTGCCATCAGCCAAGAGGGGAACACTGAAGCTTTCTTT.

The CDR3 nucleotides are TGTGCCAGCAGTTCACAGGGGGCAGGGGAAAAACTGTTTTTT. Translated: CASSSQGAGEKLFF. V usage is TRBV6-5 and J usage is TRBJ1-4; 9 bases agree with TRBD1. V lost 4 bases to trimming and J lost 8 bases; unmatched junction nucleotides: 5. The CDR3 is made up of 14 amino acids. CDR1 is MNHEY, CDR2 SVGAGI, per germline.

The chain joins TRBV7-2 to TRBJ1-1, with TRBD1 matching 9 bases. The CDR3 length is 16 residues. The germline CDR1 and CDR2 sequences are SGHTA and FQGNSA. The V and J ends lost 0 bases and 7 bases, in that order; junction bases with no gene match: 9. CDR3 bases: TGTGCCAGCAGCTTAGCTTACACAGGGGGCCCTGATGAAGCTTTCTTT. It is translated as CASSLAYTGGPDEAFF.

The V and J genes are TRBV4-3 and TRBJ1-2, with a weak D call TRBD1 (6 bases). This CDR3 region has 15 residues. The ends were cut back, 2 bases at V and 6 bases at J, with 16 bases in the middle. CDR1 LGHNA and CDR2 YSLEER come from the germline V gene. The CDR3 is CASSQRRGAFDGYTF. Here the CDR3 DNA reads TGCGCCAGCAGCCAAAGGCGGGGGGCCTTCGATGGCTACACCTTC.

The chain combines TRBV4-2 with TRBJ2-2, with 7 nucleotides matching TRBD1. The CDR3 loop spans 16 amino acids. Per germline, CDR1 LGHNA and CDR2 YNFKEQ. Trimming removed 5 bases from V and 0 bases from J; junction bases left unmatched: 6. CDR3 bases: TGTGCCAGCAGCTCCCGGACAGGCACGAACACCGGGGAGCTGTTTTTT. This codes for CASSSRTGTNTGELFF.

V gene TRBV11-2 combines with J gene TRBJ2-3; D may be TRBD1 or TRBD2 (5 bases each). The germline V gene has CDR1 SGHAT and CDR2 FQNNGV. Trimming shortened V by 1 base and J by 1 base, and 9 bases separated the two germline ends. This CDR3 has 15 amino acids. The CDR3 DNA sequence: TGTGCCAGCAGCTTAGTTGGGGGTCGCACAGATACGCAGTATTTT. Translated: CASSLVGGRTDTQYF.

In nucleotides, the CDR3 is TGTGCCAGCAGCCGGGAATGGAACACTGAAGCTTTCTTT. The encoded protein is CASSREWNTEAFF. The rearrangement joins TRBV7-2 to TRBJ1-1; D is uncertain. The CDR3 extends over 13 amino acids. The germline V gene has CDR1 SGHTA and CDR2 FQGNSA. V was clipped by 5 bases and J by 1 base, with 8 bases between them. Full variable domain (outside the CDR3, taken from reference TRBV7-2 and TRBJ1-1): GAGVSQSPSNKVTEKGKDVELRCDPISGHTALYWYRQSLGQGLEFLIYFQGNSAPDKSGLPSDRFSAERTGGSVSTLTIQRTQQEDSAVYLCASSREWNTEAFFGQGTRLTVV.

The sample holds a few counts of this clone. This chain connects TRBV4-2 to TRBJ1-1; 7 bases map to TRBD1. The CDR3 is made up of 15 amino acids. V gave up 0 bases and J gave up 3 bases; unmatched junction bases: 4. The germline gives CDR1 LGHNA, CDR2 YNFKEQ. CDR3 coding DNA: TGTGCCAGCAGCCAAGAGTCAGGGGGGGACACTGAAGCTTTCTTT. Its protein is CASSQESGGDTEAFF.

J is TRBJ2-2 and V is TRBV27, with 14 bases matching TRBD2. CDR3 length equals 18 residues. After removal of 7 bases from V and 3 bases from J, the junction contained 10 bases not matched to a gene. Germline V gives CDR1 MNHEY, CDR2 SMNVEV (reference sequence). CDR3 sequence reads: CASKRLAGGPGDTGELFF. The CDR3 region has the DNA TGTGCCAGCAAAAGACTAGCGGGGGGGCCTGGGGACACCGGGGAGCTGTTTTTT.

This clone was detected only a few times. This rearrangement joins TRBV5-1 to TRBJ2-3; 12 bases map to TRBD2. Germline V CDR1 and CDR2: SGHRS, YFSETQ. Trimming took 0 bases from V and 3 from J; bases not matched to a gene: 5. The length of the CDR3 is 17 residues. In nucleotides, the CDR3 is TGCGCCAGCAGCTTGGTGTCTAGCGGGGGGGTGACAGATACGCAGTATTTT. Translating it yields CASSLVSSGGVTDTQYF.

The chain joins TRBV7-6 to TRBJ2-5, with 7 bases that match TRBD1. The CDR3 loop spans 16 amino acids. Germline CDR1 is SGHVS and CDR2 is FNYEAQ. V shed 4 bases and J 4 bases; nucleotides not matched to a gene: 12. CDR3 residues: CASSSNRGEFGETQYF. CDR3 sequence (DNA): TGTGCCAGCAGCTCGAACAGGGGAGAGTTTGGAGAGACCCAGTACTTC.

The rearrangement uses TRBV6-1 and TRBJ2-3, with a possible D match to TRBD1 (6 bases). CDR3 length equals 13 residues. CDR1 is MNHNS, CDR2 SASEGT, per germline. V was trimmed by 7 bases and J by 1 base, leaving 9 bases between them. CDR3 in DNA: TGTGCCAGCACCAGGGGAGGCACAGATACGCAGTATTTT. Protein: CASTRGGTDTQYF.

The gene calls are TRBV5-4 and TRBJ2-1; 13 bases map to TRBD2. Germline assignment: CDR1 SGHNT and CDR2 YYREEE (reference sequence). J was trimmed by 5 bases and V by 5 bases; bases with no gene match: 7. The CDR3 length is 16 residues. Written as DNA, the CDR3 is TGTGCCAGCAGATACGGGACTAGCGGGGCCGACAATGAGCAGTTCTTC. This codes for CASRYGTSGADNEQFF.

This clone was picked up many times. The V gene is TRBV9, the J gene TRBJ1-2; 7 nucleotides line up with TRBD1. Germline V CDR1 and CDR2: SGDLS, YYNGEE. V dropped 2 bases and J dropped 4; count of bases not matched to a gene: 2. CDR3 length: 13 residues. CDR3 DNA sequence: TGTGCCAGCAGCGTCGGGACAGCCTATGGCTACACCTTC. It is translated as CASSVGTAYGYTF. Full variable domain (missing parts from reference TRBV9 and TRBJ1-2): DSGVTQTPKHLITATGQRVTLRCSPRSGDLSVYWYQQSLDQGLQFLIQYYNGEERAKGNILERFSAQQFPDLHSELNLSSLELGDSALYFCASSVGTAYGYTFGSGTRLTVV.

This clone was seen just once. The CDR3 is CATSGRSSGANVLTF. In DNA, the CDR3 is TGTGCCACCAGCGGACGGAGCTCTGGGGCCAACGTCCTGACTTTC. The V call is TRBV15, the J call TRBJ2-6; the D is unclear. CDR3 length: 15 amino acids. Between the trimmed V and J ends, which lost 5 bases and 0 bases, there was a span of 8 bases. Germline CDR1 is LNHNV and CDR2 is YYDKDF (reference sequence).

This chain uses TRBV7-9 with TRBJ1-1, with a weak D call TRBD1 (5 bases). Germline CDR1 reads SEHNR; CDR2 reads FQNEAQ (reference sequence). Between the trimmed V and J ends, which lost 6 bases and 2 bases, there was a span of 13 bases. The CDR3 is 14 amino acids. The CDR3 loop reads CASSPGQGNTEAFF. The CDR3 bases are TGTGCCAGCAGTCCCGGGCAGGGCAACACTGAAGCTTTCTTT.

This chain links TRBV5-1 with TRBJ1-4; the D is unclear. The V end was cut by 0 bases, the J end by 4 bases, with 10 bases between. CDR3 size: 15 residues. CDR1 is SGHRS and CDR2 is YFSETQ in the germline V gene. CDR3 amino acids: CASSLDGRSNEKLFF. For the CDR3, the DNA is TGCGCCAGCAGCTTGGATGGCAGAAGTAATGAAAAACTGTTTTTT. The full variable domain, with the rest looked up from reference TRBV5-1 and TRBJ1-4, is KAGVTQTPRYLIKTRGQQVTLSCSPISGHRSVSWYQQTPGQGLQFLFEYFSETQRNKGNFPGRFSGRQFSNSRSEMNVSTLELGDSALYLCASSLDGRSNEKLFFGSGTQLSVL.

The chain combines TRBV11-2 with TRBJ2-3; D may correspond to TRBD1 or TRBD2 (6 bases each). The CDR3 extends over 14 amino acids. In germline, CDR1 is SGHAT, CDR2 FQNNGV. The V gene lost 7 bases and the J gene lost 4 bases, with 15 bases spanning the gap. Here the CDR3 reads CASKNRGGPDTQYF. CDR3 nucleotide sequence: TGTGCCAGCAAGAATCGAGGGGGGCCAGATACGCAGTATTTT.

The chain has TRBV6-5 and TRBJ2-1; D tentatively reads TRBD1 or TRBD2 (5 bases each). This CDR3 has 15 residues. Germline CDR1 MNHEY, CDR2 SVGAGI. Trimming took off 6 bases at V and 3 bases at J, with 15 bases between the two ends. The DNA for the CDR3 is TGTGCCAGCAGCCCCGGGACCGCTAACTACAATGAGCAGTTCTTC. Protein sequence: CASSPGTANYNEQFF.

CDR3 loop: CASSSGRGTFTDTQYF. The DNA for the CDR3 is TGTGCCAGCAGTTCCGGGCGGGGGACCTTCACAGATACGCAGTATTTT. The chain uses TRBV6-6 and TRBJ2-3; 7 positions agree with TRBD2. CDR1 MNHNY and CDR2 SVGAGI come from the germline V gene (reference sequence). The length of the CDR3 is 16 residues. V was pared by 4 bases and J by 2 bases, with 9 bases of the junction left unmatched.

This chain links TRBV27 with TRBJ1-4, with a possible D match to TRBD1 (5 bases). Germline loops: CDR1 MNHEY, CDR2 SMNVEV (reference sequence). V shed 4 bases and J shed 8 bases, with 17 bases lying between them. The CDR3 totals 15 residues. CDR3 nucleotide sequence: TGTGCCAGCAGTTCCCCCAGGGAGGAAAGGGAAAAACTGTTTTTT. Translated: CASSSPREEREKLFF.

V usage is TRBV19 and J usage is TRBJ2-2; 13 nucleotides match TRBD2. This CDR3 spans 16 amino acids. Trimming cost V 10 bases and J 5 bases; bases outside gene matches: 10. Germline V gene data show CDR1 as LNHDA and CDR2 as SQIVND (reference sequence). Here the CDR3 DNA reads TGTGCCACCAGGGATAGGACTAGCGGGGGTACCGGGGAGCTGTTTTTT. Protein sequence: CATRDRTSGGTGELFF.